The rows below give T cell receptor beta chains drawn from one sample of a study of beta chain features in type 1 diabetes. Profiled with immunoSEQ multiplex PCR; TCRdb holds only in-frame clones, not every one. The profile shows roughly 180,000 clones, about 13% of them singletons. What was sequenced was central memory CD4+ T cells from blood. The source of these receptors is a woman aged 18 to 35 in good health. Both conserved end residues are part of each CDR3. D genes are given only for firm matches. Part of the rows lack a size; the others show once, few, many or a class for expanded clones.

>14|TRBV7-6|TRBJ2-5|TRBD2|NA
TGTGCCAGCAGCCGTAGCGGGAGTTTAGAGACCCAGTACTTC
CASSRSGSLETQYF
>13|TRBV28|TRBJ2-5|TRBD1|NA
TGTGCCAGCAGTGAGACAGGGCGAGAGACCCAGTACTTC
CASSETGRETQYF
>14|TRBV2|TRBJ1-5|NA|NA
TGTGCCAGCAGCGCCACTGACATCAATCAGCCCCAGCATTTT
CASSATDINQPQHF
>18|TRBV7-9|TRBJ2-3|NA|NA
TGTGCCAGCAGCTCCCGAGGAGGGCCACTGGGGGTAACAGATACGCAGTATTTT
CASSSRGGPLGVTDTQYF
>15|TRBV6-5|TRBJ2-5|TRBD1|NA
TGTGCCAGCAGTTACCCGGGACAGGGGAAAGAGACCCAGTACTTC
CASSYPGQGKETQYF
>14|TRBV7-9|TRBJ2-7|TRBD1|NA
TGTGCCAGCAGCCCCGGACAGGGAAGACACGAGCAGTACTTC
CASSPGQGRHEQYF
>13|TRBV30|TRBJ1-5|NA|NA
TGTGCCTGGAGATCAGGGTTCAATCAGCCCCAGCATTTT
CAWRSGFNQPQHF
>17|TRBV4-3|TRBJ1-5|TRBD1|NA
TGCGCCAGCAGCCAAGTGGGACAGGGGAGAAGCAATCAGCCCCAGCATTTT
CASSQVGQGRSNQPQHF
>13|TRBV27|TRBJ2-7|TRBD1|few
TGTGCCAGCAGTTCGGGACAGATAAACGAGCAGTACTTC
CASSSGQINEQYF
>15|TRBV29-1|TRBJ2-3|TRBD2|few
TGCAGCGTTGAAAAGGTAGCGGGAGGGACAGATACGCAGTATTTT
CSVEKVAGGTDTQYF
>17|TRBV4-3|TRBJ1-2|NA|once
TGCGCCAGCAGCCAAGAGTTCACGGACTTCCTATCTCGGGGCTACACCTTC
CASSQEFTDFLSRGYTF
>14|TRBV18|TRBJ2-5|NA|few
TGTGCCAGCTCGCGGGGCCATCTGGGGGAGACCCAGTACTTC
CASSRGHLGETQYF
>12|TRBV11-2|TRBJ2-3|TRBD1|few
TGTGCCAGCGGACAGGGTACAGATACGCAGTATTTT
CASGQGTDTQYF
>13|TRBV5-4|TRBJ1-1|TRBD1|few
TGTGCCAGCAGCTTGGCCGGGACAGGGCCCGCTTTCTTT
CASSLAGTGPAFF
>17|TRBV7-8|TRBJ1-5|TRBD1|NA
TGTGCCAGCAGCTTTCGTCAGGGGGTCCTTAGCAATCAGCCCCAGCATTTT
CASSFRQGVLSNQPQHF
>13|TRBV6-5|TRBJ2-7|TRBD1|few
TGTGCCAGCAGTCGACAGGGGGTCAACGAGCAGTACTTC
CASSRQGVNEQYF
>16|TRBV7-2|TRBJ2-7|TRBD1|NA
TGTGCCAGCAGCCCCTATACAGGGGGAAGCACCTACGAGCAGTACTTC
CASSPYTGGSTYEQYF
>10|TRBV29-1|TRBJ1-2|NA|NA
TGCAGCGTACAGGGTTTCGGCTACACCTTC
CSVQGFGYTF
>15|TRBV7-8|TRBJ2-1|NA|few
TGTGCCAGCAGCTTACTCGGGAGCTCCTACAATGGGCAGTTCTTC
CASSLLGSSYNGQFF
>13|TRBV7-9|TRBJ1-1|NA|few
TGTGCCAGCAGCTTAGCAGGGGACACTGAAGCTTTCTTT
CASSLAGDTEAFF
>14|TRBV7-9|TRBJ1-3|NA|NA
TGTGCCAGCAGCTTAGCAGCCGTGAGAAACACCATATATTTT
CASSLAAVRNTIYF
>15|TRBV19|TRBJ2-1|TRBD2|NA
TGTGCCAGTAACACCGTGGCTAGCGGCTACAATGAGCAGTTCTTC
CASNTVASGYNEQFF
>14|TRBV5-4|TRBJ2-1|TRBD2|NA
TGTGCCAGCAGCTTGACTAGCGGATACAATGAGCAGTTCTTC
CASSLTSGYNEQFF
>16|TRBV25-1|TRBJ2-1|TRBD2|NA
TGTGCCAGCAGCGCCCTCGGCAGCGGGAGGGCCAATGAGCAGTTCTTC
CASSALGSGRANEQFF
>18|TRBV28|TRBJ2-7|TRBD2|many
TGTGCCAGCAGTTTACTGAACCAGGGACTGGGGGGGACCTACGAGCAGTACTTC
CASSLLNQGLGGTYEQYF
>12|TRBV2|TRBJ1-1|NA|NA
TGTGCCATTGGCAGGGAGGGCACTGAAGCTTTCTTT
CAIGREGTEAFF
>15|TRBV5-1|TRBJ2-3|TRBD2|NA
TGCGCCAGCACGATAGCGGGAAGGGGTACAGATACGCAGTATTTT
CASTIAGRGTDTQYF
>13|TRBV18|TRBJ2-5|NA|once
TGTGCCAGCTCACCAAGTCTACAAGAGACCCAGTACTTC
CASSPSLQETQYF
>15|TRBV6-5|TRBJ1-2|TRBD1|few
TGTGCCAGCAGTTACTCCGGCAGGGGGGTCTATGGCTACACCTTC
CASSYSGRGVYGYTF
>17|TRBV4-2|TRBJ2-3|NA|few
TGTGCCAGCAGCCAAGTGGCCGGAGGTAGTGGAACAGATACGCAGTATTTT
CASSQVAGGSGTDTQYF
>13|TRBV30|TRBJ1-2|TRBD1|few
TGTGCCTGGGACAGGGGGCTGGGGTATGGCTACACCTTC
CAWDRGLGYGYTF
>15|TRBV27|TRBJ2-1|NA|few
TGTGCCAGCAGTTTAGAGGGACACTCCTACAATGAGCAGTTCTTC
CASSLEGHSYNEQFF
>13|TRBV30|TRBJ1-5|NA|few
TGTGCCTGGAGTAGCAGGGGCGGGCAGCCCCAGCATTTT
CAWSSRGGQPQHF
>15|TRBV4-1|TRBJ2-7|TRBD1|once
TGCGCCAGCAGCCAAGTTACAGGGGCTCGGTACGAGCAGTACTTC
CASSQVTGARYEQYF
>14|TRBV5-1|TRBJ2-7|TRBD2|NA
TGCGCCAGCAGCTTGGCGGAGGGAGGGTACGAGCAGTACTTC
CASSLAEGGYEQYF
>13|TRBV6-1|TRBJ2-5|NA|NA
TGTGCCAGCAGTGTAATTCCAGAAGAGACCCAGTACTTC
CASSVIPEETQYF
>15|TRBV19|TRBJ2-4|TRBD2|NA
TGTGCCAGTAGTCGGACTAGCGGGAGTGGGAACATTCAGTACTTC
CASSRTSGSGNIQYF
>16|TRBV19|TRBJ2-2|NA|few
TGTGCCAGTACATTGCTCCGGCAGGCGAACACCGGGGAGCTGTTTTTT
CASTLLRQANTGELFF
>14|TRBV6-5|TRBJ1-2|TRBD1|few
TGTGCCAGCAAAAGACAGGGCCTCGACTATGGCTACACCTTC
CASKRQGLDYGYTF
>14|TRBV30|TRBJ1-2|NA|NA
TGTGCCTGGAGTGTACCGGGGGTTAACTATGGCTACACCTTC
CAWSVPGVNYGYTF
>14|TRBV28|TRBJ1-1|TRBD1|few
TGTGCCAGCAGCCCAGGGGGTTCGAACACTGAAGCTTTCTTT
CASSPGGSNTEAFF
>14|TRBV7-9|TRBJ1-1|NA|few
TGTGCCAGCAGCCCTGACCTGGGGGCCACTGAAGCTTTCTTT
CASSPDLGATEAFF
>13|TRBV28|TRBJ2-6|NA|NA
TGTGCCAGCGTTAGCTCTGGGGCCAACGTCCTGACTTTC
CASVSSGANVLTF
>14|TRBV7-2|TRBJ2-7|NA|few
TGTGCCAGCAGCGGTCCCGGTCCCTTTTACGAGCAGTACTTC
CASSGPGPFYEQYF